The sequence of this T cell receptor (beta chain) was determined in a study of neurological immune-mediated disorders. This clonotype has more than one count but fewer than ten. Germline V gene data show CDR1 as MGHRA and CDR2 as YSYEKL. This CDR3 has 16 amino acids. The junction had 9 bases not matched to a gene; V was cut back by 3 bases and J by 4 bases. MiXCR, applied by TCRdb to the 5' RACE reads, yields one record per CDR3 protein. In the table there are about 65,000 distinct CDR3 sequences, 3.5% to 4.5% of which are singletons. Sequencing input: PBMCs. The chain employs TRBV4-1 and TRBJ2-7, with 10 positions matching TRBD1. The sequence came from a man aged 45-60 years with multiple sclerosis. The CDR3 nucleotides are TGCGCCAGCAGCCAGACTCCCGGGACAGGGGCGTACGAGCAGTACGTC. It specifies CASSQTPGTGAYEQYV.